This section outlines one T cell receptor (beta chain) sequence together with its context. This CDR3 is also generated by other DNA sequences in the sample. Germline-derived CDR1 and CDR2 are SGHRS and YFSETQ. This CDR3 has 14 amino acids. With 0 bases removed from V and 1 base from J, the gap between germline ends came to 7 bases. The record originates from a study of blood T cell repertoires in COVID-19. Data came from immunoSEQ multiplex PCR; TCRdb stores just in-frame clones and leaves some out. The sample consists of about 350,000 clones, about 91% of them appearing once. The chain is built from TRBV5-1 and TRBJ1-1; the D is unclear. Specimen: peripheral blood. This TCR was recovered from a man aged 25 to 40 with COVID-19, enrolled during active disease. The CDR3 loop reads CASSLGAANTEAFF. In DNA form, the CDR3 reads TGCGCCAGCAGCTTGGGGGCAGCGAACACTGAAGCTTTCTTT.